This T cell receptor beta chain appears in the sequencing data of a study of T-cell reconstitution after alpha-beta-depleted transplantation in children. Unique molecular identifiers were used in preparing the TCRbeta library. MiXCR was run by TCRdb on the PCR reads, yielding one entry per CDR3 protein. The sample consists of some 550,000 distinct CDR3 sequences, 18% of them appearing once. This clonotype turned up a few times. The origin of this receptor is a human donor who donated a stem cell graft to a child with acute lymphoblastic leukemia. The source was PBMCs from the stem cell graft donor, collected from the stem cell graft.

CDR3 sequence (DNA): TGTGCCAGCGCGGGGCAGGGCGGAACCGGGGAGCTGTTTTTT. It encodes CASAGQGGTGELFF. The genes are TRBV2 and TRBJ2-2, with D maybe TRBD2 (6 bases). CDR1 and CDR2 (germline): SNHLY, FYNNEI. V was shortened by 8 bases and J by 5 bases, with 15 bases between the two germline ends. The CDR3 sequence is 14 residues long. Filled out from reference TRBV2 and TRBJ2-2, the complete variable domain reads EPEVTQTPSHQVTQMGQEVILRCVPISNHLYFYWYRQILGQKVEFLVSFYNNEISEKSEIFDDQFSVERPDGSNFTLKIRSTKLEDSAMYFCASAGQGGTGELFFGEGSRLTVL.